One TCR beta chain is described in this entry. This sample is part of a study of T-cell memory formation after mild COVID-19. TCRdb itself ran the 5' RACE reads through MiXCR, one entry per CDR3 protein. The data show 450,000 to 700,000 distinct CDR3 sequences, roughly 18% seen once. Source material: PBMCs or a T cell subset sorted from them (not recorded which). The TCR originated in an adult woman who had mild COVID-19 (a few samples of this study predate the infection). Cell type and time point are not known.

In nucleotides, the CDR3 is TGCAGTGCCCCCCAAGACAGGGCACCTGCCAACTCCAACTATGGCTACACCTTC. Protein product: CSAPQDRAPANSNYGYTF. The chain combines TRBV20-1 with TRBJ1-2; 7 nucleotides agree with TRBD1. The CDR3 has 18 residues. Germline V gene data show CDR1 as DFQATT and CDR2 as SNEGSKA (reference sequence). The junction had 21 bases not matched to a gene; V was cut back by 6 bases and J by 2 bases.